The entry below describes one TCR beta chain. These data are taken from a study of technical replicates of blood from several donors. The protocol was immunoSEQ multiplex PCR, while the TCRdb copy is restricted to in-frame clones and leaves out a portion. The sample lists around 97,000 clones, 96% occurring once. The CDR3 sequence is 12 residues long. Germline V gives CDR1 LGHNA, CDR2 YNFKEQ. V dropped 5 bases and J dropped 7 bases, with 12 bases sitting between them. This TCR derives from a human donor in good health. Material for sequencing was T cells isolated from PBMCs. The gene calls are TRBV4-2 and TRBJ2-7; D ambiguous. The CDR3 coding sequence is TGTGCCAGCAGCGATCCTCCTAGAGAGCAGTACTTC. Translated: CASSDPPREQYF.